These 6 T cell receptor beta chains were sequenced from one sample in a study of T cell repertoires in cytomegalovirus infection. MiXCR was run by TCRdb on the reads, yielding one entry per CDR3 protein. The sample includes 750,000 to 950,000 distinct CDR3 sequences, about 27% of them seen just once. These receptors have no identified antigens. The material sequenced was cultured CD8+ T cells from PBMCs, taken from culture after CMV antigen stimulation. The receptors here all came from a human donor in good health (CMV status not recorded). Some clones in this sample may be carry-over from other donors' samples.

V and J are TRBV20-1 and TRBJ2-5; D is unresolved. CDR1 is DFQATT, CDR2 SNEGSKA, per germline (reference sequence). The CDR3 is made up of 13 amino acids. With 6 bases removed from V and 2 bases from J, the gap between germline ends came to 13 bases. The CDR3 region is CSAKVLMQETQYF. The DNA for the CDR3 is TGCAGTGCGAAGGTCCTAATGCAAGAGACCCAGTACTTC.

This clonotype was recorded many times. The chain has TRBV4-1 and TRBJ1-4, with 9 bases identical to TRBD1. The germline gives CDR1 MGHRA, CDR2 YSYEKL. J was trimmed by 8 bases and V by 3 bases; bases with no gene match: 16. This CDR3 is 18 amino acids long. The CDR3 nucleotides are TGCGCCAGCAGCCACAACACAGGGGGTACAGGGGGCGAAGAAAAACTGTTTTTT. This sequence encodes CASSHNTGGTGGEEKLFF.

This clonotype was seen a few times. The chain employs TRBV6-6 and TRBJ2-1, with D perhaps matching TRBD1 (5 bases). Germline V CDR1 and CDR2: MNHNY, SVGAGI (reference sequence). Trimming removed 2 bases at V and 5 bases at J, with 10 bases between. CDR3 size: 14 residues. As DNA, the CDR3 is TGTGCCAGCAGTTACGTAGGGGCTGACAATGAGCAGTTCTTC. Its protein is CASSYVGADNEQFF.

J is TRBJ1-1 and V is TRBV6-5; D may be TRBD1 (5 bases). The CDR3 length is 15 residues. V was pared by 6 bases and J by 4 bases, with 18 bases between. The germline V gene encodes CDR1 MNHEY and CDR2 SVGAGI. DNA for the CDR3: TGTGCCAGCAGGGGTAACGTAGGGGTAGGCACTGAAGCTTTCTTT. Its protein is CASRGNVGVGTEAFF.

The gene calls are TRBV7-9 and TRBJ2-1, with TRBD2 matching 11 bases. This CDR3 is built from 15 residues. The V segment lost 1 base and the J segment 7 bases; nucleotides outside the gene matches: 3. Germline-derived CDR1 and CDR2 are SEHNR and FQNEAQ (reference sequence). The CDR3: CASSLVAGGPNEQFF. CDR3 sequence (DNA): TGTGCCAGCAGCTTAGTAGCGGGGGGGCCGAATGAGCAGTTCTTC.

This clonotype was observed a handful of times. The CDR3 DNA sequence: TGTGCCACCAGTGGAGCGGGGTCCGGTAATGAGCAGTTCTTC. The encoded protein is CATSGAGSGNEQFF. The chain is built from TRBV24-1 and TRBJ2-1, with 7 bases identical to TRBD2. In germline, CDR1 is KGHDR, CDR2 SFDVKD. Trimming removed 5 bases from V and 7 bases from J; junction bases left unmatched: 7. The CDR3 has 14 residues.